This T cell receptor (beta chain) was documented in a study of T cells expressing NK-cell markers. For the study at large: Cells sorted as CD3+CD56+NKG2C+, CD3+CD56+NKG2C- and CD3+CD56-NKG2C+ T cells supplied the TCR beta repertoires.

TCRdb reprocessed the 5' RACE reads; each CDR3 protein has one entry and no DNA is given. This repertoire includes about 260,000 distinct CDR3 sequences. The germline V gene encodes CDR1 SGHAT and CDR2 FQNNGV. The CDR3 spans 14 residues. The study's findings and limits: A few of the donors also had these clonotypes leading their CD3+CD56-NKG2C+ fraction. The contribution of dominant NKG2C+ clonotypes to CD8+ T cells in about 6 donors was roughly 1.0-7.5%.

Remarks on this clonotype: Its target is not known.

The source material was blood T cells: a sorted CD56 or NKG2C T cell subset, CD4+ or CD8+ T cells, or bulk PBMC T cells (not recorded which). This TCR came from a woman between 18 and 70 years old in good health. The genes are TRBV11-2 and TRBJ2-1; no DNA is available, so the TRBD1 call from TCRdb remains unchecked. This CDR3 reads CASSVVSRRNEQFF.